This TCR beta chain derives from a study of blood T cell repertoires in COVID-19. Libraries were prepared by immunoSEQ multiplex PCR; TCRdb keeps only in-frame clonotypes and omits some of them. The profile shows some 240,000 clones, roughly 89% of them singletons. V lost 3 bases, J lost 7 bases, and 16 bases lay in between. This CDR3 spans 15 amino acids. Germline V gives CDR1 SGDLS, CDR2 YYNGEE. The V call is TRBV9, the J call TRBJ1-4; TRBD1 might be the D (6 bases). Sequencing used peripheral blood. The receptor comes from an older woman with COVID-19, enrolled during active disease. CDR3 in DNA: TGTGCCAGCAGCGGCTCTCCACAAGGGGGTGAAAAACTGTTTTTT. This translates into CASSGSPQGGEKLFF.